This T cell receptor (beta chain) was sequenced during a study of T cell changes during pregnancy in multiple sclerosis. Libraries were prepared by immunoSEQ multiplex PCR; TCRdb keeps only in-frame clonotypes and omits some of them. The table records nearly 70,000 clones, about 92% of them present only once. The source is a female donor in good health, enrolled as a control in a pregnancy study. This material consisted of peripheral blood, taken in the second trimester of pregnancy.

This chain's CDR3 is CASSVATENSPLHF. As DNA, the CDR3 is TGTGCCAGCAGCGTAGCTACGGAGAATTCACCCCTCCACTTT. This chain links TRBV9 with TRBJ1-6, with no clear D. CDR1 is SGDLS and CDR2 is YYNGEE in the germline V gene. Trimming removed 0 bases at V and 7 bases at J, with 8 bases between. The CDR3 runs 14 residues.